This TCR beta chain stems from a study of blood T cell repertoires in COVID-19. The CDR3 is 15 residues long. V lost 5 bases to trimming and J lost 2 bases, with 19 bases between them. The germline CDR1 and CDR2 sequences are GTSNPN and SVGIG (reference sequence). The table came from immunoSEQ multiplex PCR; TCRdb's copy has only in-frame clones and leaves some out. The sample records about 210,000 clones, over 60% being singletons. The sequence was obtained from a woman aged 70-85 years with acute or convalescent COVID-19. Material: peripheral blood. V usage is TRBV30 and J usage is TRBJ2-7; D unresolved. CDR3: CAWLPPGSRAYEQYF. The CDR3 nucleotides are TGTGCCTGGCTACCCCCAGGCAGTAGAGCCTACGAGCAGTACTTC.